This T cell receptor (beta chain) was retrieved from a study of cytomegalovirus exposure and HLA in healthy donors. Regarding the study as a whole: The authors judged a highly shared variant cluster likely a sequencing artifact. The study listed 150 to 200 cytomegalovirus-associated TCR beta chains.

The CDR3 has 14 residues. Per the germline V gene, CDR1 is SNHLY and CDR2 is FYNNEI. V was trimmed by 6 bases and J by 2 bases, leaving 14 bases between them. As to this clone: Its target is not known.

PCR amplification relied on 60 Vbeta primers (plus 13 Jbeta primers). Authors' data handling: In a later analysis, 80 million to 100 million unique TCR beta chains included roughly 11 million shared by two or more donors. The data were produced by immunoSEQ multiplex PCR, yet TCRdb's version contains in-frame clones alone and is incomplete. V and J calls and clone size are those listed in that table; D and trimming were worked out from the DNA. The sample holds 150,000 or so clones, more than 80% seen once. Sequencing was carried out using PBMCs. The V and J genes are TRBV2 and TRBJ2-7, with D perhaps matching TRBD2 (6 bases). This TCR came from a woman in her late teens or twenties in good health and CMV-seropositive. The CDR3 DNA reads TGTGCCAGCAGAATCAACCCGGGGGCCTACGAGCAGTACTTC. It yields the protein CASRINPGAYEQYF.